The clone carrying this T cell receptor (beta chain) has just a few counts. Its antigen is as yet unknown. The data originate from a study of blood T cells in healthy people across ages. CDR3 size: 15 residues. The germline V gene encodes CDR1 LGHDT and CDR2 YNNKEL (reference sequence). Trimming removed 1 base from V and 0 bases from J, with 9 bases in between. Per-sample yields of isolated PBMCs were at least 6 million. Study findings and constraints: PBMC samples, being unsorted, prevented any conclusive comparison of naive and antigen-experienced cells. A greater number of naive CD4+ cells and higher diversity distinguished long-lived donors from aged donors.

A second PCR of roughly 6 to 12 cycles used a sample-barcoded 5' primer and a J-beta primer mix. Tagging of each cDNA molecule was performed by a template-switch adaptor with 12 random nucleotides. TCRdb reprocessed the 5' RACE reads via MiXCR and lists one record per CDR3 protein. The top ten clones hold roughly 18% of a sample with 650,000 to 1,000,000 distinct CDR3 sequences, around 50% of them seen once. This clonotype originated in a man of 80 years or more in good health. Sequencing was carried out using blood. The rearrangement uses TRBV3-1 and TRBJ1-1; no definite D call. The CDR3 protein is CASSQGRGMNTEAFF. CDR3 sequence (DNA): TGTGCCAGCAGCCAAGGGAGAGGGATGAACACTGAAGCTTTCTTT.